A single sample is the source of the 5 T cell receptor beta chains below, sequenced in a study of blood T cell repertoires in COVID-19. Method: immunoSEQ multiplex PCR; TCRdb's copy keeps in-frame clones and lacks some. The table records under 100,000 clones, roughly nine tenths of them present only once. Input material: peripheral blood. The receptor source for this set is a young man with acute or convalescent COVID-19.

This sequence joins TRBV19 and TRBJ1-1, with a possible D match to TRBD1 (5 bases). V lost 5 bases and J 2 bases, leaving 9 bases between the germline ends. The CDR3 consists of 13 residues. Germline assignment: CDR1 LNHDA and CDR2 SQIVND (reference sequence). As DNA, the CDR3 is TGTGCCAGTAGTCGGACACCTAACACTGAAGCTTTCTTT. Residues: CASSRTPNTEAFF.

V is TRBV4-2 and J is TRBJ1-1; 11 bases align to TRBD1. CDR1 is LGHNA and CDR2 is YNFKEQ in the germline V gene. With V trimmed by 3 bases and J by 5 bases, 5 bases remained unmatched. This CDR3 region has 15 residues. The CDR3 here is CASSQAGQGVTEAFF. The CDR3, as DNA: TGTGCCAGCAGCCAGGCGGGACAGGGGGTAACTGAAGCTTTCTTT.

This chain uses TRBV7-2 with TRBJ2-2; 11 bases agree with TRBD2. CDR3 length: 14 residues. The J segment lost 7 bases and the V segment lost 3 bases, leaving 1 base of the junction unmatched. Looked up from germline, CDR1 is SGHTA and CDR2 is FQGNSA. CDR3 bases: TGTGCCAGCAGCTTGGGGACTAGCGGCGGGGAGCTGTTTTTT. Its translation is CASSLGTSGGELFF.

The chain joins TRBV5-1 to TRBJ1-3; D is possibly TRBD1 (5 bases). The CDR3 consists of 14 residues. The V end lost 1 base, the J end lost 3 bases, and 8 bases lay between the germline ends. CDR1 and CDR2 (germline): SGHRS, YFSETQ. Here the CDR3 DNA reads TGCGCCAGCAGCTTGCAGGGATTTGGAAACACCATATATTTT. It is translated as CASSLQGFGNTIYF. Combining the CDR3 with reference TRBV5-1 and TRBJ1-3 gives the whole variable domain KAGVTQTPRYLIKTRGQQVTLSCSPISGHRSVSWYQQTPGQGLQFLFEYFSETQRNKGNFPGRFSGRQFSNSRSEMNVSTLELGDSALYLCASSLQGFGNTIYFGEGSWLTVV.

This chain joins TRBV6-5 and TRBJ1-4; D uncertain. CDR1 and CDR2 (germline): MNHEY, SVGAGI. This CDR3 spans 11 amino acids. V gave up 8 bases and J gave up 10 bases, with 11 bases separating them. The CDR3 reads CASHRSGKLFF. In DNA, the CDR3 is TGTGCCAGCCATCGCTCGGGAAAACTGTTTTTT.